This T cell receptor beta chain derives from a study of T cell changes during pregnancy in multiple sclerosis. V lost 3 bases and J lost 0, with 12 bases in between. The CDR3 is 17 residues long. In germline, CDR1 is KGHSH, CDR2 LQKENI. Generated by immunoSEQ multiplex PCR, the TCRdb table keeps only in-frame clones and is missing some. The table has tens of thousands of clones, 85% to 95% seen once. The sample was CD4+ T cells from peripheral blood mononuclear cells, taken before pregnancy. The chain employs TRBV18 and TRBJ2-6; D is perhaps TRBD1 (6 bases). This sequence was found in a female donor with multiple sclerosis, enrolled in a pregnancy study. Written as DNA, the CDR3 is TGTGCCAGCTCACCGCGACAGGCCCACTCTGGGGCCAACGTCCTGACTTTC. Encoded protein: CASSPRQAHSGANVLTF.